What follows describes a single TCR beta chain. This clone was seen a few times. No cognate antigen has been identified for it. Per-nucleotide qualities are absent, and no much larger clonotype sits a single base away. This specimen comes from a study of lymphopenia after photon versus proton radiotherapy (dated 2019 in TCRdb). About the study as a whole: Photon and proton radiation therapy were compared by the study for their immunological effects in patients with gastrointestinal tumors who developed high-grade lymphopenia. The cohort comprised about 22 patients with gastrointestinal tumors who received either photon or proton therapy and then developed lymphopenia. The goal of the study was to characterize the differences between the two radiation modalities in how they affect the immune system.

V gives up 3 bases and J gives up 6 bases, and the segment between their germline ends measures 9 bases. Taken from the germline V gene, the CDR1 and CDR2 loops are SQVTM and ANQGSEA. Taken from cysteine to phenylalanine, the CDR3 has 11 residues. The kept DNA is CDR3 alone, 33 bases in frame from the first base. The library relied on the immunoSEQ multiplex PCR assay. T cell repertoires were profiled with deep sequencing of rearranged TCR beta loci together with multiparametric flow cytometry. TCRdb took this table from immuneACCESS and kept in-frame rearrangements with V and J called. Such tables lack part of the clones; where checked against another copy, unresolved V genes explain under half of the gap, and the rest is unexplained. The sample profile shows roughly 23,000 clones; 75% to 90% of them were found once. The ten biggest clones cover more than 9.5% of the sample. The research as a whole found: The survival association was examined only in patients who died, and the authors described better survival with proton therapy as a possibility, not as a demonstrated result. During treatment, patients who received proton therapy stayed relatively stable, whereas patients who received photon therapy lost naive T cells and TCR diversity and gained effector/memory populations. After the lymphocyte count nadir, repertoires from photon-treated patients showed oligoclonal expansion, particularly of CD8+ Temra cells, and this expansion drove the decline in diversity. Across the cohort, among patients who died, a greater drop in TCR diversity after the nadir was inversely correlated with overall survival time.

Sequenced material: peripheral blood, taken from a patient treated with proton-based radiotherapy. This TCR was recovered from a man at least 80 years old with esophageal cancer. The chain employs TRBV29-1 and TRBJ2-7; the D gene cannot be resolved reliably. The nucleotide sequence reads TGCAGCGTTGAGATAGGTCCCGAGCAGTACTTC. Translated, this is CSVEIGPEQYF.